These 26 T cell receptor beta chains were all obtained from the same sample, sequenced in a study of blood T cells in healthy people across ages. Alongside a J-beta primer mix, a sample-barcoded 5' primer served in a second PCR lasting about 7 to 12 cycles. TCRdb processed the 5' RACE reads anew with MiXCR; each CDR3 protein has one entry. The sample includes around 800,000 distinct CDR3 sequences, about half of them seen just once. The sample consisted of blood. The receptors derive from a man older than 75 in good health.

The V call is TRBV3-1, the J call TRBJ2-7; 7 bases match TRBD2. Germline CDR1 LGHDT, CDR2 YNNKEL (reference sequence). There are 15 residues in the CDR3. V lost 1 base, J lost 4 bases, and 7 bases stayed unmatched. CDR3 DNA: TGTGCCAGCAGCCAAGTATCTAGCGGTTATTACGAGCAGTACTTC. Translating it yields CASSQVSSGYYEQYF.

The chain uses TRBV29-1 and TRBJ2-7, with TRBD1 as a possible D gene (5 bases). The V end was cut by 7 bases, the J end by 3 bases, with 19 bases between. The CDR3 is 14 residues long. The germline gives CDR1 SQVTM, CDR2 ANQGSEA. In DNA, the CDR3 is TGCAGCGCCAAACCACAGGTGGGGAACTACGAGCAGTACTTC. It encodes CSAKPQVGNYEQYF.

This rearrangement joins TRBV20-1 to TRBJ2-1; 10 bases map to TRBD2. Trimming took 6 bases from V and 10 from J; bases not matched to a gene: 15. The germline V gene encodes CDR1 DFQATT and CDR2 SNEGSKA (reference sequence). This CDR3 is built from 15 residues. CDR3 in DNA: TGCAGTGCCCCAAGGTCCGGGACTAGCGTCTACGAGCAGTTCTTC. It specifies CSAPRSGTSVYEQFF.

This clonotype was picked up one time. The chain uses TRBV29-1 and TRBJ1-2, with 7 bases matching TRBD1. CDR1 is SQVTM, CDR2 ANQGSEA, per germline. The CDR3 consists of 14 residues. After removal of 4 bases from V and 5 bases from J, the junction contained 10 bases not matched to a gene. CDR3 DNA sequence: TGCAGCGTTGGCAACACCGGGACAGATTATGGCTACACCTTC. Translating it yields CSVGNTGTDYGYTF.

This clonotype was counted only a few times. The chain couples TRBV29-1 to TRBJ2-5; 7 nucleotides line up with TRBD2. In germline, CDR1 is SQVTM, CDR2 ANQGSEA. V lost 5 bases and J lost 11; bases outside the gene matches: 17. The CDR3 extends over 14 amino acids. The CDR3 DNA reads TGCAGCGTTCAGCGGGGAATTTATAACAATGAGCAGTACTTC. Residues: CSVQRGIYNNEQYF.

V is TRBV27 and J is TRBJ2-1; possible D gene TRBD2, 5 bases. The end of the DNA is better explained by TRBJ2-7, so the J call may be wrong. CDR3 length: 17 residues. The germline V gene has CDR1 MNHEY and CDR2 SMNVEV (reference sequence). In DNA, the CDR3 is TGTGCCAGCAGGCCGGATGTTAGCGACCTCTCCTACAATGAGCAGTACTTC. As protein: CASRPDVSDLSYNEQYF.

This chain joins TRBV7-2 and TRBJ1-1, with D perhaps TRBD1 (6 bases). The CDR3 is 15 residues long. The germline V gene encodes CDR1 SGHTA and CDR2 FQGNSA. V gave up 1 base and J gave up 3 bases, with 12 bases separating them. The CDR3 reads CASSLEGGTHTEAFF. In DNA form, the CDR3 reads TGTGCCAGCAGCTTAGAAGGGGGGACTCACACTGAAGCTTTCTTT.

The rearrangement joins TRBV7-2 to TRBJ1-2, with 7 bases matching TRBD1. Losses at the gene ends were 2 bases for V and 0 bases for J; bases not matched to a gene: 9. Germline V lookup: CDR1 SGHTA, CDR2 FQGNSA. The CDR3 runs to 17 residues. The CDR3, as DNA: TGTGCCAGCAGCTTAACCCCGGGACAGATCGCTAACTATGGCTACACCTTC. Translation gives CASSLTPGQIANYGYTF.

The chain employs TRBV10-3 and TRBJ1-4; D ambiguous. CDR3 length: 12 amino acids. Looked up from germline, CDR1 is ENHRY and CDR2 is SYGVKD. V lost 4 bases and J 8 bases, leaving 8 bases between the germline ends. The CDR3 nucleotides read TGTGCCATCAGTGCGGGAGGAGAAAAACTGTTTTTT. Its protein product is CAISAGGEKLFF.

The chain recombines TRBV27 with TRBJ2-3; 14 positions match TRBD2. V shed 1 base, J shed 4 bases, and the junction held 4 bases outside the gene matches. Germline CDR1 reads MNHEY; CDR2 reads SMNVEV (reference sequence). The CDR3 has 17 residues. CDR3 loop: CASSLLATSGRADTQYF. CDR3 nucleotides: TGTGCCAGCAGTTTATTAGCGACTAGCGGGAGGGCAGATACGCAGTATTTT.

The chain couples TRBV15 to TRBJ2-1; 9 bases are a match to TRBD2. CDR3 length: 16 amino acids. The V gene end was trimmed by 1 base and the J gene end by 7 bases; junction bases not matched to a gene: 8. Germline CDR1 is LNHNV and CDR2 is YYDKDF (reference sequence). For the CDR3, the DNA is TGTGCCACCAGCAGAGGAATAGCGGGAGAACTAAATGAGCAGTTCTTC. The encoded protein is CATSRGIAGELNEQFF.

The chain is built from TRBV3-1 and TRBJ1-1; perhaps TRBD1 as D (6 bases). Deletions cut 1 base from V and 8 bases from J, with 17 bases between. The CDR3 runs 15 residues. Germline V gene lookup returns CDR1 LGHDT and CDR2 YNNKEL (reference sequence). In nucleotides, the CDR3 is TGTGCCAGCAGCCAAGCCAGAACGTACGGGACAGAAGCTTTCTTT. It yields the protein CASSQARTYGTEAFF.

V usage is TRBV29-1 and J usage is TRBJ1-1; 8 nucleotides agree with TRBD1. Germline lookup yields CDR1 SQVTM and CDR2 ANQGSEA. Germline trimming cut 4 bases from V and 5 bases from J; bases unmatched to any gene: 6. The CDR3 spans 13 residues. For the CDR3, the DNA is TGCAGCGTTGTACAGGGGGATGGGACTGAAGCTTTCTTT. Translating gives CSVVQGDGTEAFF. Combining the CDR3 with reference TRBV29-1 and TRBJ1-1 gives the whole variable domain SAVISQKPSRDICQRGTSLTIQCQVDSQVTMMFWYRQQPGQSLTLIATANQGSEATYESGFVIDKFPISRPNLTFSTLTVSNMSPEDSSIYLCSVVQGDGTEAFFGQGTRLTVV.

The V call is TRBV12-3 or TRBV12-4, the J call TRBJ1-5; TRBD1 might be the D (5 bases). CDR3 length: 13 residues. V lost 9 bases and J 2 bases, leaving 11 bases between the germline ends. The CDR3 sequence: CASRGEGNQPQHF. The CDR3 region has the DNA TGTGCCAGTCGGGGGGAAGGCAATCAGCCCCAGCATTTT.

This clonotype has just a few counts. V gene TRBV18 combines with J gene TRBJ2-1; a possible D gene is TRBD2 (6 bases). The CDR3 has 16 amino acids. Germline values: CDR1 KGHSH, CDR2 LQKENI. V lost 1 base, J lost 6 bases, and 16 bases lay in between. The CDR3 region has the DNA TGTGCCAGCTCACCACAGGCGGGATCGGGTCCCAATGAGCAGTTCTTC. It translates to CASSPQAGSGPNEQFF. The full variable domain, completed using reference TRBV18 and TRBJ2-1, is NAGVMQNPRHLVRRRGQEARLRCSPMKGHSHVYWYRQLPEEGLKFMVYLQKENIIDESGMPKERFSAEFPKEGPSILRIQQVVRGDSAAYFCASSPQAGSGPNEQFFGPGTRLTVL.

This chain links TRBV15 with TRBJ1-3; D perhaps matches TRBD1 (5 bases). The V and J ends lost 2 bases and 0 bases respectively, with 8 bases between them. CDR1 is LNHNV and CDR2 is YYDKDF in the germline V gene (reference sequence). This CDR3 region has 15 residues. The CDR3 loop reads CATSRQTDSGNTIYF. The DNA of the CDR3 is TGTGCCACCAGCAGACAGACAGACTCTGGAAACACCATATATTTT.

The chain employs TRBV4-2 and TRBJ2-7; 8 bases are a match to TRBD2. The J segment lost 4 bases and the V segment lost 2 bases, leaving 7 bases of the junction unmatched. This CDR3 region has 15 residues. Germline V lookup: CDR1 LGHNA, CDR2 YNFKEQ. DNA of the CDR3: TGTGCCAGCAGCCAACCCGGCGGGGGGCTATACGAGCAGTACTTC. Translating it yields CASSQPGGGLYEQYF.

This clonotype was found many times. The rearrangement links TRBV7-2 to TRBJ2-1; D remains ambiguous. Looked up from germline, CDR1 is SGHTA and CDR2 is FQGNSA. Between the trimmed V and J ends, which lost 1 base and 5 bases, there was a span of 6 bases. The CDR3 runs to 13 residues. CDR3 in DNA: TGTGCCAGCAGCTTAGATCCGAACAATGAGCAGTTCTTC. Encoded protein: CASSLDPNNEQFF.

This clonotype came up a few times. The CDR3 bases are TGTGCCAGCAGCTTAACGGGGACCGCCTCACCCCTCCACTTT. It translates to CASSLTGTASPLHF. The V call is TRBV12-3 or TRBV12-4, the J call TRBJ1-6, with D maybe TRBD1 (5 bases). V lost 6 bases and J 10 bases, leaving 16 bases between the germline ends. The CDR3 consists of 14 residues.

This clonotype was seen only a few times. The chain recombines TRBV20-1 with TRBJ2-1; 13 nucleotides align to TRBD2. The CDR3 contains 16 residues. Germline V gene sequence: CDR1 DFQATT, CDR2 SNEGSKA (reference sequence). Trimming removed 1 base from V and 5 bases from J; junction bases left unmatched: 5. The CDR3 here is CSARGGGLAGHNEQFF. The CDR3 DNA reads as TGCAGTGCTAGAGGGGGGGGACTAGCGGGGCACAATGAGCAGTTCTTC.

The chain recombines TRBV12-3 or TRBV12-4 with TRBJ2-5; D remains ambiguous. The DNA end is more similar to TRBJ2-7, so the J call may be wrong. This CDR3 region has 12 residues. This CDR3 reads CASSLLGCEQYF. CDR3 DNA sequence: TGTGCCAGCAGTTTATTGGGCTGCGAGCAGTACTTC.

In nucleotides, the CDR3 is TGTGCCAGCAGCGGTAGTCGGTACAATGAGCAGTACTTC. This gives the protein CASSGSRYNEQYF. The rearrangement links TRBV3-1 to TRBJ2-7; D remains ambiguous. Trimming pared 5 bases from V and 7 bases from J, leaving 15 bases between. The germline V gene encodes CDR1 LGHDT and CDR2 YNNKEL (reference sequence). The CDR3 has 13 residues.

The rearrangement joins TRBV25-1 to TRBJ2-1, with D maybe TRBD1 (6 bases). With 4 bases removed from V and 2 bases from J, the gap between germline ends came to 12 bases. Germline loops: CDR1 MGHDK, CDR2 SYGVNS. The CDR3 extends over 15 amino acids. The CDR3 DNA reads as TGTGCCAGCAGTGCCCCGGACAGAACCTACAATGAGCAGTTCTTC. Residues: CASSAPDRTYNEQFF.

Turning to this clonotype: This may be a read error, as it is one base from a much larger clone. V usage is TRBV12-3 or TRBV12-4 and J usage is TRBJ2-5; 7 bases are a match to TRBD2. The CDR3 consists of 13 residues. Trimming removed 4 bases from V and 11 bases from J; junction bases left unmatched: 10. The DNA of the CDR3 is TGTGCCAGCAGTTCCCAGGGACTAACTGAGCAGTACTTC. Translated, it gives CASSSQGLTEQYF.

The genes are TRBV27 and TRBJ1-1; weak D call: TRBD1 (6 bases). V lost 2 bases and J lost 5, with 9 bases in between. Germline assignment: CDR1 MNHEY and CDR2 SMNVEV (reference sequence). The CDR3 is made up of 13 amino acids. Written as DNA, the CDR3 is TGTGCCAGCAGTTTAGACAGGATGACTGAAGCTTTCTTT. Encoded protein: CASSLDRMTEAFF.

This clonotype was recorded only once. This chain links TRBV12-3 or TRBV12-4 with TRBJ1-5; D is possibly TRBD1 (5 bases). V was shortened by 5 bases and J by 3 bases, with 17 bases between the two germline ends. This CDR3 is 16 amino acids long. The CDR3 DNA follows: TGTGCCAGCAGTCCAGCAACGGGGGGTTCCAATCAGCCCCAGCATTTT. This codes for CASSPATGGSNQPQHF.